The source of this TCR beta chain is a study of blood T cells in healthy people across ages. Whole-study context: Roughly one uniquely barcoded beta molecule per two T cells was captured. Regarding the study as a whole: In the absence of known donor CMV status, changes in expanded clonotypes were possibly confounded.

Together with a sample-barcoded 5' primer, a J-beta primer mix was included in a second PCR lasting roughly 6 to 12 cycles. In TCRdb, the 5' RACE reads were re-called with MiXCR into one record per CDR3 protein. The sample has roughly 1,100,000 distinct CDR3 sequences, under 30% seen once. There are a few counts of this clonotype. What it binds is unknown. The CDR3 loop spans 15 amino acids. The germline V and J ends were trimmed by 4 bases and 4 bases, with 13 bases remaining between them. Looked up from germline, CDR1 is ENHRY and CDR2 is SYGVKD. Separately, the same data were catalogued under a study of T cells of mothers and their children.

Material: blood. The V call is TRBV10-3, the J call TRBJ2-2, with D possibly TRBD2 on 5 matching bases. This TCR was sampled from a girl aged 2 to 10 in good health. CDR3 bases: TGTGCCATCAGTGGGTCTGCGGGCTCCACCGGGGAGCTGTTTTTT. Amino acid sequence: CAISGSAGSTGELFF.